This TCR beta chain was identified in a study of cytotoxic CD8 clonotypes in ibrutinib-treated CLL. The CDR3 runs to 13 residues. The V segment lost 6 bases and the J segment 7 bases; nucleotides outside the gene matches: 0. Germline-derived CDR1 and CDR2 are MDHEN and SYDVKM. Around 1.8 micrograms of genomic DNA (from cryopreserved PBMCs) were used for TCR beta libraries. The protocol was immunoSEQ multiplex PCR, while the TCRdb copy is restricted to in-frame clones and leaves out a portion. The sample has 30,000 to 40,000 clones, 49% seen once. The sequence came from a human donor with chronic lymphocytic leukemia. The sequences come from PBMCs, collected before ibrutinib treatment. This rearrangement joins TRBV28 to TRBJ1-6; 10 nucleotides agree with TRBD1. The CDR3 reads CASRGQGNSPLHF. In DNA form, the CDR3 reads TGTGCCAGCAGGGGACAGGGGAATTCACCCCTCCACTTT.